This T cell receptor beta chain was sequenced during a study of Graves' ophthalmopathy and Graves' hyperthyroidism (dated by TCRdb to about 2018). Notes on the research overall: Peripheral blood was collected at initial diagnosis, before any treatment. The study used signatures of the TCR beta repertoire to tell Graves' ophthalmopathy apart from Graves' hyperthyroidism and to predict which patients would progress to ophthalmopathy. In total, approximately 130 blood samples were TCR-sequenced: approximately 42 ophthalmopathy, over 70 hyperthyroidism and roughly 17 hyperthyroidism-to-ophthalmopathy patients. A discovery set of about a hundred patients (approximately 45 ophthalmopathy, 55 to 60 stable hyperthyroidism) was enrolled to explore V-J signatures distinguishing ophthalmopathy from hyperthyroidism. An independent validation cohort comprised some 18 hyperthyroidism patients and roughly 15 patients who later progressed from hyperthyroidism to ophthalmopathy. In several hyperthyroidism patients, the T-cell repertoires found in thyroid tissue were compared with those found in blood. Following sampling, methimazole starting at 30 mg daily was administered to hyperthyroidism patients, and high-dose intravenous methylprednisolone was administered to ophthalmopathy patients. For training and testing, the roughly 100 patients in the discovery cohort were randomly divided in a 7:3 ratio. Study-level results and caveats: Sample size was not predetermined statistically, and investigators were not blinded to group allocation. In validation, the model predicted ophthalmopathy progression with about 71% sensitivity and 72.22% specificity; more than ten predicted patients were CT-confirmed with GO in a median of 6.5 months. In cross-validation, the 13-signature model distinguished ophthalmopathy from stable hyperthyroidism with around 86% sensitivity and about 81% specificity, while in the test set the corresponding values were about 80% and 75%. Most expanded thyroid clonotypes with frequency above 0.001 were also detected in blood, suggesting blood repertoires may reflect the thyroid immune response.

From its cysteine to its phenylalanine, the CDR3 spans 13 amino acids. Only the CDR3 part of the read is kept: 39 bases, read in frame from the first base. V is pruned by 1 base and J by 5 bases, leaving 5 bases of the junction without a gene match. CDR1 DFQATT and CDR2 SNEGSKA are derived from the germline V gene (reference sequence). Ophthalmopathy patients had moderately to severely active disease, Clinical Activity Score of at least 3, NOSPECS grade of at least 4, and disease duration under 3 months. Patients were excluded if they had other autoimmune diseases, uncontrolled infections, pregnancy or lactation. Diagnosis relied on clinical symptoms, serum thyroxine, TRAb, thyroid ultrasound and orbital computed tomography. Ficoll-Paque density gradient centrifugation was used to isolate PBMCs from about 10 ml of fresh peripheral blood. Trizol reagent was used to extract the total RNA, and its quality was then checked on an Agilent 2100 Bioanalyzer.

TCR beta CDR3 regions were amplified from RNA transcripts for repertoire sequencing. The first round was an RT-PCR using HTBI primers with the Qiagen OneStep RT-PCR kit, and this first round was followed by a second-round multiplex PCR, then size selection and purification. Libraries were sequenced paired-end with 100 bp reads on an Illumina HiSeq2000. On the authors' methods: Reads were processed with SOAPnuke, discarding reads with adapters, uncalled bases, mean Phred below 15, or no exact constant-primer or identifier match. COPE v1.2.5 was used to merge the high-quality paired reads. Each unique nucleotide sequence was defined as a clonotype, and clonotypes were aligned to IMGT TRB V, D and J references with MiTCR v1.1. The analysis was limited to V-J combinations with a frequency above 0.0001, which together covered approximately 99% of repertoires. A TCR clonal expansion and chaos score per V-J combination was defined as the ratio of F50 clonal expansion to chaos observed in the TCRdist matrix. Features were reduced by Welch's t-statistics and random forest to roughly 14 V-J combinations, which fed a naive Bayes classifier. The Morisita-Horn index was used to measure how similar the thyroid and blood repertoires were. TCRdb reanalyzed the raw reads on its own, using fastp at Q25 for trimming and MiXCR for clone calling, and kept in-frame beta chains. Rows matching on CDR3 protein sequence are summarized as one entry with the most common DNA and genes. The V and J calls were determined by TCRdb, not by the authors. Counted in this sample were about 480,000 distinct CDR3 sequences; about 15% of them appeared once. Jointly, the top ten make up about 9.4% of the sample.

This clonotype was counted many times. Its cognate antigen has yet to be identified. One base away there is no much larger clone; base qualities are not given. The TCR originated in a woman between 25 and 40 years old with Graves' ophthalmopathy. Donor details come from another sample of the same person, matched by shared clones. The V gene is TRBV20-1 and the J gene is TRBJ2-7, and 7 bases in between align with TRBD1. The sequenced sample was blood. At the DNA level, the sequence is TGCAGTGCTAGAGGGGACAGTTCGGACGAGCAGTACTTC. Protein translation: CSARGDSSDEQYF.